The 14 T cell receptor beta chains below come from one sample, sequenced in a study of PD-1 blockade in classical Hodgkin lymphoma. After autologous stem cell transplantation all patients relapsed, and prior brentuximab vedotin exposure differed between cohorts. Profiled with immunoSEQ multiplex PCR; TCRdb holds only in-frame clones, not every one. The table has roughly 150,000 clones, under 85% seen once. Sequencing was performed on peripheral blood mononuclear cells (PBMCs), taken before the second cycle of nivolumab. The receptors were gathered from a human donor with classical Hodgkin lymphoma.

The genes are TRBV11-2 and TRBJ1-2; D is undetermined. V was clipped by 1 base and J by 4 bases, with 1 base between them. This CDR3 has 11 residues. Germline CDR1 reads SGHAT; CDR2 reads FQNNGV. CDR3 sequence reads: CASSLAYGYTF. Here the CDR3 DNA reads TGTGCCAGCAGCTTAGCCTATGGCTACACCTTC.

Concerning this clone: Other DNA sequences of this sample code for an identical CDR3. CDR3 coding DNA: TGTGCCAGCAGCTTAGCCGGGACAGGGGGGTACGAGCAGTACTTC. Translated: CASSLAGTGGYEQYF. The rearrangement uses TRBV7-2 and TRBJ2-7; TRBD1 matches at 11 bases. The ends lost 0 bases at V and 4 bases at J; junction bases unmatched: 2. The CDR3 contains 15 residues. Per the germline V gene, CDR1 is SGHTA and CDR2 is FQGNSA. Combining the CDR3 with reference TRBV7-2 and TRBJ2-7 gives the whole variable domain GAGVSQSPSNKVTEKGKDVELRCDPISGHTALYWYRQSLGQGLEFLIYFQGNSAPDKSGLPSDRFSAERTGGSVSTLTIQRTQQEDSAVYLCASSLAGTGGYEQYFGPGTRLTVT.

The chain recombines TRBV11-3 with TRBJ1-3; D not certain. CDR3 length: 13 amino acids. Trimming shortened V by 2 bases and J by 4 bases, and 6 bases separated the two germline ends. The germline V gene encodes CDR1 SGHNT and CDR2 YENEEA. In DNA form, the CDR3 reads TGTGCCAGCAGCTTAATATCAGGAAACACCATATATTTT. This codes for CASSLISGNTIYF.

The chain joins TRBV28 to TRBJ1-4; D is perhaps TRBD1 (6 bases). CDR1 is MDHEN and CDR2 is SYDVKM in the germline V gene. This CDR3 is 13 amino acids long. The ends were cut back, 6 bases at V and 8 bases at J, with 13 bases in the middle. The CDR3 loop reads CASRWDGGEKLFF. The CDR3 DNA reads as TGTGCCAGCAGATGGGATGGGGGCGAAAAACTGTTTTTT.

This chain joins TRBV6-5 and TRBJ1-1; 11 bases map to TRBD1. J lost 5 bases, V lost 6 bases, and 5 bases had no gene match. There are 14 residues in the CDR3. CDR1 MNHEY and CDR2 SVGAGI come from the germline V gene. In DNA form, the CDR3 reads TGTGCCAGCAGGGACAGGGGGCGGGAGACTGAAGCTTTCTTT. Translation gives CASRDRGRETEAFF.

The V and J genes are TRBV9 and TRBJ1-3; no clear D. Deletions cut 2 bases from V and 1 base from J, with 10 bases between. There are 15 residues in the CDR3. Looked up from germline, CDR1 is SGDLS and CDR2 is YYNGEE. The CDR3 loop reads CASSVSRGSGNTIYF. CDR3 DNA sequence: TGTGCCAGCAGCGTTAGCCGGGGATCTGGAAACACCATATATTTT.

This sequence joins TRBV7-9 and TRBJ1-6; no definite D call. CDR1 is SEHNR and CDR2 is FQNEAQ in the germline V gene (reference sequence). The CDR3 is made up of 14 amino acids. The ends were cut back, 2 bases at V and 5 bases at J, with 7 bases in the middle. CDR3 nucleotides: TGTGCCAGCAGCTTATGGAGCGATAATTCACCCCTCCACTTT. Its protein product is CASSLWSDNSPLHF. Full variable domain (missing parts from reference TRBV7-9 and TRBJ1-6): DTGVSQNPRHKITKRGQNVTFRCDPISEHNRLYWYRQTLGQGPEFLTYFQNEAQLEKSRLLSDRFSAERPKGSFSTLEIQRTEQGDSAMYLCASSLWSDNSPLHFGNGTRLTVT.

J is TRBJ2-7 and V is TRBV9, with D perhaps TRBD2 (5 bases). Germline V gene data show CDR1 as SGDLS and CDR2 as YYNGEE. The CDR3 has 14 amino acids. V shed 0 bases and J shed 2 bases, with 9 bases lying between them. As DNA, the CDR3 is TGTGCCAGCAGCGTAGGGTTGGGAGCCTACGAGCAGTACTTC. It specifies CASSVGLGAYEQYF.

This chain connects TRBV19 to TRBJ1-3; the match to TRBD1 covers 8 bases. Per the germline V gene, CDR1 is LNHDA and CDR2 is SQIVND (reference sequence). V trimming: 7 bases; J trimming: 2 bases; junction bases outside the gene matches: 7. The CDR3 runs 15 residues. CDR3 bases: TGTGCCAGTAACAGCGGACAGGGAACTGGAAACACCATATATTTT. It yields the protein CASNSGQGTGNTIYF. Full variable domain (outside the CDR3, taken from reference TRBV19 and TRBJ1-3): DGGITQSPKYLFRKEGQNVTLSCEQNLNHDAMYWYRQDPGQGLRLIYYSQIVNDFQKGDIAEGYSVSREKKESFPLTVTSAQKNPTAFYLCASNSGQGTGNTIYFGEGSWLTVV.

The J gene is TRBJ2-5, the V gene TRBV10-3; 8 nucleotides agree with TRBD2. V gave up 6 bases and J gave up 3 bases; unmatched junction bases: 6. The CDR3 contains 14 residues. Germline-derived CDR1 and CDR2 are ENHRY and SYGVKD. The CDR3 DNA is TGTGCCATCAGCCTTAGCGGGACCAAAGAGACCCAGTACTTC. Its protein product is CAISLSGTKETQYF.

As regards this clone: Other DNA sequences in the same sample also yield this CDR3. The gene calls are TRBV7-8 and TRBJ1-1; a weak D match, TRBD1 (5 bases). The CDR3 is 15 residues long. V lost 5 bases, J lost 4 bases, and 17 bases lay in between. Germline V gene data show CDR1 as SGHVS and CDR2 as FQNEAQ. The CDR3 loop reads CASSPRGLGGTEAFF. The CDR3 coding sequence is TGTGCCAGCAGCCCTCGGGGCTTGGGGGGCACTGAAGCTTTCTTT.

V is TRBV11-2 and J is TRBJ2-7, with D possibly matching TRBD1 (5 bases). There are 13 residues in the CDR3. Germline lookup yields CDR1 SGHAT and CDR2 FQNNGV. The V end lost 3 bases, the J end lost 7 bases, and 13 bases lay between the germline ends. The CDR3 nucleotides are TGTGCCAGCAGCTTGGGCAGGGTGGAGGAGCAGTACTTC. It codes for CASSLGRVEEQYF.

The table lists this clone with a few counts. This chain uses TRBV9 with TRBJ2-3; no definite D call. Deletions cut 1 base from V and 3 bases from J, with 18 bases between. CDR1 SGDLS and CDR2 YYNGEE come from the germline V gene. This CDR3 contains 17 residues. The CDR3 DNA follows: TGTGCCAGCAGCGTACGTGGAGTACCCCACCGTACAGATACGCAGTATTTT. Residues: CASSVRGVPHRTDTQYF.

The genes are TRBV29-1 and TRBJ2-6; 7 positions match TRBD2. V gave up 3 bases and J gave up 2 bases; unmatched junction bases: 1. Per germline, CDR1 SQVTM and CDR2 ANQGSEA. CDR3 length: 14 residues. The CDR3, as DNA: TGCAGCGTTGAGGGGGGGACTGGGGCCAACGTCCTGACTTTC. This sequence encodes CSVEGGTGANVLTF.